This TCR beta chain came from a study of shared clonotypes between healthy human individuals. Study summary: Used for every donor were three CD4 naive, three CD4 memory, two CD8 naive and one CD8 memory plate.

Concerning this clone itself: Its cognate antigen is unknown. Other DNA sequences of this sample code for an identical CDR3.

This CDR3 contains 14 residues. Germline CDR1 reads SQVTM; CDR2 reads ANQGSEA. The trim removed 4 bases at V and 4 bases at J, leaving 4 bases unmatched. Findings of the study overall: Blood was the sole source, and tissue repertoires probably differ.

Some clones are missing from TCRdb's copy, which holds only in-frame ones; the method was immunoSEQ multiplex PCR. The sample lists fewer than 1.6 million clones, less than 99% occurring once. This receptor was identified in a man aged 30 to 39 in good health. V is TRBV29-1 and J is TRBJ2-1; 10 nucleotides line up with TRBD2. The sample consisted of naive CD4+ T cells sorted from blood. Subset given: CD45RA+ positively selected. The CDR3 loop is CSVVPSGGYNEQFF. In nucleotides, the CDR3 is TGCAGCGTTGTCCCTAGCGGGGGTTACAATGAGCAGTTCTTC.